Given below is one T cell receptor beta chain in context. Its antigen is not identified. These data belong to a study of Ad26.COV2.S vaccination and SARS-CoV-2 variants. Study observations and caveats: Ad26.COV2.S recipients had broader spike-specific TCRs (P = 0.0014).

Profiled with immunoSEQ multiplex PCR; TCRdb holds only in-frame clones, not every one. The sample records about 350,000 clones, 92% being singletons. CDR1 is SGHTA, CDR2 FQGNSA, per germline. The CDR3 totals 14 residues. Trimming cost V 5 bases and J 7 bases; bases outside gene matches: 5. V is TRBV7-2 and J is TRBJ2-7; 13 bases fit TRBD2. This material consisted of peripheral blood, taken after recovery from COVID-19. The sequence derives from a human donor who had recovered from COVID-19. CDR3 region: CASSTLAGGSEQYF. The CDR3 bases are TGTGCCAGCAGCACACTAGCGGGGGGGTCTGAGCAGTACTTC.